This TCR beta chain was sequenced during a study of regulatory T cells in long-lasting Graves disease (dated by TCRdb to about 2021). For the wider study: Newly diagnosed Graves' disease patients had taken antithyroid drugs for less than 3 months. A total of 33 samples underwent TCR sequencing, from roughly 13 patients with persistent Graves' disease and 20 or so patients with newly diagnosed Graves' disease. Persistent Graves' disease patients were compared with newly diagnosed Graves' disease patients by peripheral blood TCR sequencing and RNA sequencing. The study was registered as a clinical trial and conducted in China. What the authors observed across the whole study: The authors acknowledged the small sample size as a limitation that may reduce accuracy. Because the primary lesion, thyroid tissue, could not be accessed, the study looked at peripheral blood alone. Persistent Graves' disease patients showed lower TCR Shannon entropy and fewer highly expanded clones than newly diagnosed patients, suggesting clonal expansion. Sequencing and analysis were limited to the TCR beta chain. Persistent patients shared more public clonotypes among themselves (roughly 2,700) than newly diagnosed patients did (approximately 900). TRBV28, TRBJ1-2 and TRBJ2-5 were preferentially used in persistent disease, while TRBV20-1 and TRBJ2-1 were favored in newly diagnosed disease.

The CDR3 starts with the cysteine, ends with the phenylalanine, and has 15 residues. The read is trimmed to its CDR3 DNA, 45 bases read in frame from base 1. V and J are truncated by 4 bases and 0 bases respectively, leaving an intervening sequence of 10 bases. For CDR1 and CDR2, the germline V gene lists MRHNA and SNTAGT. What this sample's time point label stands for: newly diagnosed GD, antithyroid drugs for less than 3 months. For both TCR sequencing and RNA sequencing, RNA was extracted from PBMCs using TRIzol. Graves' disease was diagnosed according to American Thyroid Association guidelines. The patients came from an endocrinology department in Xi'an, China. Each patient gave around 9 milliliters of peripheral blood, collected in an EDTA anticoagulant tube. Ficoll Paque Plus density gradient separation was used to isolate PBMCs, and no additional T cell sorting was done. RNA quality was checked with an Agilent 2100 Bioanalyzer and agarose gel, and concentration with a NanoDrop 2000.

Library construction relied on multiplex PCR. Sequenced on an Illumina HiSeq 4000. To build TCR beta libraries, CDR3 regions were amplified by Arm-PCR using iRepertoire HTBI primers. PCR products were gel purified before sequencing. On the authors' methods: Across samples, fewer than 70 TRBV and 14 TRBJ segments were identified and used for gene usage analysis of CDR3 amino acid clonotypes. COPE and FqMerger were used to merge the filtered high-quality paired reads into contigs. BLAST was used to align contigs to the IMGT TRBV, TRBD and TRBJ reference genes, and CDR3 was defined following IMGT. Highly expanded clones were defined as clonotypes with a frequency above 0.1%. Shannon entropy served as the measure of repertoire diversity, while the Gini coefficient captured V-J evenness. A clonotype was considered public if more than one individual shared it. TCRdb took the public reads, trimmed them with fastp at Q25, ran MiXCR for clone calling and kept in-frame beta chains. Rows with one shared CDR3 protein collapse into an entry with the most common genes and DNA. Clone size and V and J calls follow TCRdb, not the original study. The sample includes 350,000 to 400,000 distinct CDR3 sequences, with roughly 17% observed a single time. Over 20% of the sample goes to the ten largest clones.

With respect to this clonotype: It lacks a known antigen. Base qualities are not recorded, but no much larger clone differs from it by a single base.

The same data also contributed to another study, on T cells in Graves' hyperthyroidism and ophthalmopathy. Drawing on the second study: Graves' hyperthyroidism was defined as stable when no progression to ophthalmopathy occurred over 18 months of follow-up. Hyperthyroidism patients were newly diagnosed, had a disease duration of under 2 months, and were aged 18 to 65 years. Any patient with an uncontrolled infection, another autoimmune disease, pregnancy or lactation was excluded. Clinical symptoms, serum thyroxine and TRAb, thyroid ultrasound, and orbital computed tomography formed the basis for the diagnoses. For the first round of RT-PCR on the TCR CDR3, the HTBI primer set was used together with the Qiagen OneStep RT-PCR kit. Most expanded thyroid clonotypes (frequency above 0.001) were also detected in blood, suggesting blood repertoires may reflect thyroid immune responses. A 13 V-J signature model separated ophthalmopathy from stable hyperthyroidism, with approximately 87% sensitivity and roughly 82% specificity in cross-validation and 80%/75% in testing. In validation, progression to ophthalmopathy was predicted by the model with roughly 69% sensitivity and 72% to 85% specificity, a median of roughly six months before onset. TCR V-J signatures able to tell the groups apart were searched for in a discovery cohort of 95 to 100 patients, of whom more than 40 had Graves' ophthalmopathy and some 60 had stable Graves' hyperthyroidism. An independent validation cohort of under 20 hyperthyroidism patients and more than 15 patients who later progressed to ophthalmopathy tested prospective prediction of ophthalmopathy. The roughly 90 discovery patients were divided at random into training and test sets in a 7:3 ratio. The study also compared thyroid tissue and blood T-cell repertoires from more than five Graves' hyperthyroidism patients. Following sampling, methimazole starting at 30 mg daily was given to hyperthyroidism patients, and high-dose intravenous methylprednisolone was given to ophthalmopathy patients. The libraries were constructed in a second round of multiplex PCR and then size-selected and purified. Libraries were sequenced paired-end with 100 bp reads on an Illumina HiSeq2000. SOAPnuke was used to process the raw data, removing reads that contained adapters or uncalled bases, had a mean Phred below 15, or lacked an exact match to the constant primer or identifier. COPE v1.2.5 was used to merge high-quality paired reads, and clonotypes were defined as unique nucleotide sequences. MiTCR v1.1 was used to align the clonotypes against IMGT TRBV, TRBD and TRBJ reference segments. Only V-J combinations with frequency above 0.0001, covering about 99% of repertoires, were analysed. The TCS score was defined as the ratio of F50 (clonal expansion) to E x V (chaos), calculated using BLOSUM62-based TCRdist between CDR3 peptides within each V-J. Welch's t-statistics and random forest reduced fewer than 550 V-J features to 10 to 15, which were used in a naive Bayes classifier (R e1071). No statistical method was used to set the sample size in advance, and investigators knew the group allocation. The paper describes TCR Vbeta CDR3 sequencing of about 140 peripheral blood samples, made up of fewer than 50 ophthalmopathy patients, some 80 hyperthyroidism patients and roughly 17 progressor patients.

This sample comprised peripheral blood mononuclear cells (PBMCs), obtained at new diagnosis, from a patient treated with antithyroid drugs. This clonotype was sampled from a woman between 18 and 29 years old with Graves disease. Donor details come from another sample of the same person, matched by shared clones. This chain joins TRBV6-4 to TRBJ2-1; the D gene is possibly TRBD2, with 7 bases matching. The sequenced DNA is TGTGCCAGCAGTGGGGGGGGCAGCTCCTACAATGAGCAGTTCTTC. Its amino acids are CASSGGGSSYNEQFF.